The clone carrying this T cell receptor (beta chain) has more than one count but fewer than ten. Then a second PCR, running roughly 7 to 12 cycles, was carried out with a sample-barcoded 5' primer and a J-beta primer mix. MiXCR, applied by TCRdb to the 5' RACE reads, yields one record per CDR3 protein. In the table there are about 940,000 distinct CDR3 sequences, around 48% of which are singletons. V shed 1 base and J shed 1 base, with 9 bases lying between them. The CDR3 totals 14 residues. Germline loops: CDR1 SGHKS, CDR2 YYEKEE (reference sequence). The source of the sample is a study of blood T cells in healthy people across ages.

This chain joins TRBV5-5 and TRBJ2-7, with D maybe TRBD1 (6 bases). The sequenced material came from blood. The TCR sequence derives from a man in his thirties or forties in good health. The CDR3 DNA sequence: TGTGCCAGCAGCTTGCCGGGACATTCCTACGAGCAGTACTTC. The encoded protein is CASSLPGHSYEQYF.